This paragraph covers one TCR beta chain sequence. As yet, its antigen is unknown. The read ends 3 residues early relative to the CDR3; the germline J gene fills the gap. This CDR3 is built from 14 residues. Trimming took 5 bases from V and 4 from J, leaving 14 bases between them. Germline CDR1 reads SGHTA; CDR2 reads FQGNSA. The sample is drawn from a study of T cell clonality in common variable immunodeficiency. Findings of the study overall: Reportedly, TCR beta sequences from common variable immunodeficiency showed fewer deletions and N-nucleotide insertions.

CVID and control samples used equivalent genomic DNA input. Sequencing used immunoSEQ multiplex PCR; TCRdb keeps in-frame clones, though not all of them. Found here are 50,000 to 70,000 clones, no singletons; the ten largest cover around 0.82%. The sample consisted of peripheral blood mononuclear cells. This sequence originates from a person between 18 and 69 years old in good health. This chain uses TRBV7-2 with TRBJ1-1; the D is unclear. This chain's CDR3 is CASSHHTEGTEAFF. Incomplete CDR3 DNA: TGTGCCAGCAGCCACCACACAGAGGGCACTGAA.